This T cell receptor beta chain was captured by sequencing in a study of T cell changes during pregnancy in multiple sclerosis. The trim removed 5 bases at V and 6 bases at J, leaving 6 bases unmatched. In germline, CDR1 is MRHNA, CDR2 SNTAGT. The CDR3 runs 15 residues. TCRdb keeps only in-frame clones here, not all; method: immunoSEQ multiplex PCR. Of approximately 46,000 clones listed, roughly nine tenths are singletons. This material consisted of CD4+ T cells from peripheral blood mononuclear cells, taken after pregnancy. The V call is TRBV6-4, the J call TRBJ2-1; 11 positions match TRBD2. This clonotype originated in a female donor with multiple sclerosis, enrolled in a pregnancy study. The CDR3 region is CASSIGTSGINEQFF. DNA for the CDR3: TGTGCCAGCAGTATAGGGACTAGCGGCATCAATGAGCAGTTCTTC.